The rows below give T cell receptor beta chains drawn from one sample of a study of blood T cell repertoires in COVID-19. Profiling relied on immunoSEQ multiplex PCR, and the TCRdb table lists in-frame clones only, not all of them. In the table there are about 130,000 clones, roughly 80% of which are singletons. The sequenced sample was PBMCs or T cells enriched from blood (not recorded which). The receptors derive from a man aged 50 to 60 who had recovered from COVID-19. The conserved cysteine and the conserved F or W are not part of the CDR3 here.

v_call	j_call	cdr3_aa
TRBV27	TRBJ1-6	ASSLSRQGARNSPLH
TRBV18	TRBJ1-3	ASSPTGGNSGNTIY
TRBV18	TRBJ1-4	ASSPPKRETNEKLF
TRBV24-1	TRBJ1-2	ATSDPQANYGYT
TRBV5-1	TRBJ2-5	ASSLQRTSDQETQY
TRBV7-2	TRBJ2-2	ASRYSPGNTGELF
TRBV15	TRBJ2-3	ATSRELAGVSTDTQY
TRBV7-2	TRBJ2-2	ASSFGGGRVVSGELF
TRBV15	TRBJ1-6	ATSRGGRTGDYSYNSPLH
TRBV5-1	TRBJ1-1	ASSPVQGNTEAF
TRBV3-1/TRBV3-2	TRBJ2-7	ASSPGGTAEYEQY
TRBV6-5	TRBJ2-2	ASSYTLTRTRELF
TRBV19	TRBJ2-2	ASSQGTGELF
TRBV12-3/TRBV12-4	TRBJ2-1	ASSLAALRGQF
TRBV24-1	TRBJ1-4	ATSDSAYSPEKLF
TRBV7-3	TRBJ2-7	ASSLGQGRDEQY
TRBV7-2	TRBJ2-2	ASSHAQWTGGTGELF
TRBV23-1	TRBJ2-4	ASRDRVRALAKNIQY
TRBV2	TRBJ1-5	ASSSRRDNQPQH
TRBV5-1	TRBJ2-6	ASSLVVGPSSGANVLT
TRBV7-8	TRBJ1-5	ASVPGRGGPTNQPQH
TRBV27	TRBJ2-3	ASSWGTSGGPSTDTQY
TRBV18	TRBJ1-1	ASSQGQGGTEAF
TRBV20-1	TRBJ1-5	SASIRGNQPQH
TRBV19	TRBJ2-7	ASRAGQWTRQY
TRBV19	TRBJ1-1	ASSRRNTEAF
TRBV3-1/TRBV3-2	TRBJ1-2	ASSQDSGQGHGYT
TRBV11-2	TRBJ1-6	ASSSLTGRNSPLH
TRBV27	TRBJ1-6	ASKRQGENSPLH
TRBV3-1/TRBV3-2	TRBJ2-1	ASSQAGGVEEQF